Listed here are 23 T cell receptor beta chains from one sample, sequenced in a study of cytomegalovirus exposure and HLA in healthy donors. The PCR contained 60 Vbeta and 13 Jbeta primers. The assay was immunoSEQ multiplex PCR, and TCRdb's table has in-frame clones only and misses some. The sample holds under 250,000 clones. The sample was PBMCs. Receptors originate from a girl aged 2 to 10 in good health and CMV-seropositive.

The rearrangement joins TRBV28 to TRBJ1-5, with a tentative D call TRBD1 (5 bases). The CDR3 loop spans 17 amino acids. Looked up from germline, CDR1 is MDHEN and CDR2 is SYDVKM. V was pared by 7 bases and J by 7 bases, with 26 bases between. CDR3 sequence: CASTVTGGDLEGQPQHF. CDR3 nucleotides: TGTGCCAGCACAGTCACCGGGGGGGACCTCGAGGGCCAGCCCCAGCATTTT.

The chain employs TRBV7-9 and TRBJ2-3, with D perhaps matching TRBD2 (5 bases). The CDR3 loop spans 13 amino acids. Germline CDR1 SEHNR, CDR2 FQNEAQ (reference sequence). V dropped 5 bases and J dropped 2 bases, with 8 bases sitting between them. The CDR3 loop is CASSRGLTDTQYF. Here the CDR3 DNA reads TGTGCCAGCAGCCGCGGACTCACAGATACGCAGTATTTT.

This sequence joins TRBV19 and TRBJ1-5; TRBD1 matches 9 bases. The CDR3 runs 17 residues. Germline lookup yields CDR1 LNHDA and CDR2 SQIVND (reference sequence). The V segment lost 5 bases and the J segment 0 bases; nucleotides outside the gene matches: 8. The DNA for the CDR3 is TGTGCCAGTAGTGGGACAGGGCGTGATTATAGCAATCAGCCCCAGCATTTT. Translating gives CASSGTGRDYSNQPQHF.

The chain uses TRBV7-6 and TRBJ2-1; 12 bases agree with TRBD2. Per the germline V gene, CDR1 is SGHVS and CDR2 is FNYEAQ. The CDR3 loop spans 19 amino acids. The ends lost 5 bases at V and 2 bases at J; junction bases unmatched: 13. The CDR3 DNA reads TGTGCCAGCAGCCCCAGGGCGCTAGCGGGAGGGAGCCCCTACAATGAGCAGTTCTTC. Amino acid sequence: CASSPRALAGGSPYNEQFF.

The rearrangement links TRBV5-1 to TRBJ2-7, with 7 bases that match TRBD1. Losses at the gene ends were 3 bases for V and 4 bases for J; bases not matched to a gene: 4. The CDR3 consists of 13 residues. Germline-derived CDR1 and CDR2 are SGHRS and YFSETQ. The CDR3 spells CASSWDSLYEQYF. The CDR3 nucleotides are TGCGCCAGCAGCTGGGACAGCTTGTACGAGCAGTACTTC.

This chain uses TRBV15 with TRBJ2-7; 11 nucleotides align to TRBD2. The CDR3 consists of 15 residues. Trimming cost V 2 bases and J 3 bases; bases outside gene matches: 3. CDR1 and CDR2 (germline): LNHNV, YYDKDF (reference sequence). CDR3 nucleotides: TGTGCCACCAGCAGACCGGGACTAGCGGTCTACGAGCAGTACTTC. Translated: CATSRPGLAVYEQYF.

V gene TRBV7-9 combines with J gene TRBJ2-3, with D possibly matching TRBD2 (6 bases). CDR1 SEHNR and CDR2 FQNEAQ come from the germline V gene (reference sequence). This CDR3 comprises 14 residues. V lost 5 bases and J 5 bases, leaving 14 bases between the germline ends. The CDR3 region has the DNA TGTGCCAGCAGCGACCCGTCTAGCGTAGATACGCAGTATTTT. The encoded protein is CASSDPSSVDTQYF. Looking up the rest from reference TRBV7-9 and TRBJ2-3 gives the full variable domain: DTGVSQNPRHKITKRGQNVTFRCDPISEHNRLYWYRQTLGQGPEFLTYFQNEAQLEKSRLLSDRFSAERPKGSFSTLEIQRTEQGDSAMYLCASSDPSSVDTQYFGPGTRLTVL.

The chain uses TRBV15 and TRBJ2-5, with 7 nucleotides matching TRBD2. The DNA end is a closer match to TRBJ2-7, so the J assignment may be wrong. The CDR3 totals 12 residues. Germline CDR1 is LNHNV and CDR2 is YYDKDF (reference sequence). In nucleotides, the CDR3 is TGTGCCACCGGCGGGAGAGGGTACGAGCAGTACTTC. Amino acids: CATGGRGYEQYF.

V gene TRBV28 combines with J gene TRBJ1-4, with a tentative D call TRBD1 (5 bases). The CDR3 spans 14 residues. Per the germline V gene, CDR1 is MDHEN and CDR2 is SYDVKM. V was shortened by 7 bases and J by 5 bases, with 14 bases between the two germline ends. This CDR3 is CASTNRRGNEKLFF. The CDR3 DNA reads TGTGCCAGCACGAACCGCCGGGGGAATGAAAAACTGTTTTTT.

The chain carries TRBV19 and TRBJ2-2; a weak D match, TRBD1 (8 bases). Germline V gene lookup returns CDR1 LNHDA and CDR2 SQIVND (reference sequence). Between the trimmed V and J ends, which lost 2 bases and 6 bases, there was a span of 22 bases. This CDR3 contains 18 residues. CDR3 in DNA: TGTGCCAGTAGTATATCTGTCAGAGGACAGGGAGGGGCCGGGGAGCTGTTTTTT. Encoded protein: CASSISVRGQGGAGELFF.

V and J are TRBV25-1 and TRBJ1-1; D gene uncertain. Per the germline V gene, CDR1 is MGHDK and CDR2 is SYGVNS. This CDR3 region has 11 residues. The V end lost 5 bases, the J end lost 11 bases, and 12 bases lay between the germline ends. Here the CDR3 reads CASSTHSVAFF. CDR3 coding DNA: TGTGCCAGCAGTACCCACAGTGTGGCTTTCTTT. The entire variable domain, with the rest obtained from reference TRBV25-1 and TRBJ1-1, is as follows: EADIYQTPRYLVIGTGKKITLECSQTMGHDKMYWYQQDPGMELHLIHYSYGVNSTEKGDLSSESTVSRIRTEHFPLTLESARPSHTSQYLCASSTHSVAFFGQGTRLTVV.

The V call is TRBV13, the J call TRBJ2-1, with 14 bases fitting TRBD2. The CDR3 sequence is 18 residues long. CDR1 is PRHDT and CDR2 is FYEKMQ in the germline V gene (reference sequence). J was trimmed by 9 bases and V by 4 bases; bases with no gene match: 14. CDR3 bases: TGTGCCAGCAGCTCTGAGACCGGGACTAGCGGGAGAATTGTTGAGCAGTTCTTC. Amino acids: CASSSETGTSGRIVEQFF.

CDR3 bases: TGTGCCAGCAGCTTGAGCGGGGCCACCTACAATGAGCAGTTCTTC. Translation: CASSLSGATYNEQFF. The V and J genes are TRBV7-2 and TRBJ2-1; TRBD2 matches 7 bases. There are 15 residues in the CDR3. Trimming at V came to 3 bases and at J to 2 bases, leaving 4 bases not matched to a gene. Germline V gives CDR1 SGHTA, CDR2 FQGNSA. The whole variable domain, remainder taken from reference TRBV7-2 and TRBJ2-1, is GAGVSQSPSNKVTEKGKDVELRCDPISGHTALYWYRQSLGQGLEFLIYFQGNSAPDKSGLPSDRFSAERTGGSVSTLTIQRTQQEDSAVYLCASSLSGATYNEQFFGPGTRLTVL.

The chain uses TRBV2 and TRBJ2-5; D gene ambiguous. The CDR3 consists of 13 residues. V gave up 5 bases and J gave up 3 bases, with 10 bases separating them. In germline, CDR1 is SNHLY, CDR2 FYNNEI. CDR3 bases: TGTGCCAGCAGTACCCTCGAGGAAGAGACCCAGTACTTC. This gives the protein CASSTLEEETQYF. The full variable domain, its missing parts supplied by reference TRBV2 and TRBJ2-5, is EPEVTQTPSHQVTQMGQEVILRCVPISNHLYFYWYRQILGQKVEFLVSFYNNEISEKSEIFDDQFSVERPDGSNFTLKIRSTKLEDSAMYFCASSTLEEETQYFGPGTRLLVL.

The rearrangement uses TRBV7-8 and TRBJ2-1, with 8 bases fitting TRBD1. The V segment lost 5 bases and the J segment 0 bases; nucleotides outside the gene matches: 15. Germline CDR1 reads SGHVS; CDR2 reads FQNEAQ. The CDR3 is 19 amino acids. The CDR3 DNA is TGTGCCAGCAGCCTTACGAAGGACAGGGTGATTAACTCCTACAATGAGCAGTTCTTC. Translating it yields CASSLTKDRVINSYNEQFF.

The genes are TRBV27 and TRBJ2-3, with D maybe TRBD1 (6 bases). There are 20 residues in the CDR3. Germline CDR1 reads MNHEY; CDR2 reads SMNVEV (reference sequence). Trimming cost V 7 bases and J 2 bases, with 31 bases left between them. CDR3 protein: CASTPSRDTSTARLTDTQYF. The CDR3 DNA reads TGTGCCAGCACGCCATCCCGGGACACTTCCACAGCGAGGCTCACAGATACGCAGTATTTT.

The V gene is TRBV29-1, the J gene TRBJ2-7; TRBD2 might be the D (6 bases). This CDR3 region has 13 residues. Germline CDR1 is SQVTM and CDR2 is ANQGSEA. Trimming shortened V by 3 bases and J by 1 base, and 10 bases separated the two germline ends. This CDR3 reads CSVEAGRSYEQYF. CDR3 DNA: TGCAGCGTTGAGGCGGGAAGATCCTACGAGCAGTACTTC.

The rearrangement uses TRBV29-1 and TRBJ1-2; 8 nucleotides line up with TRBD1. The germline gives CDR1 SQVTM, CDR2 ANQGSEA. CDR3 length equals 22 residues. The V and J ends lost 5 bases and 5 bases, in that order; junction bases with no gene match: 34. As DNA, the CDR3 is TGCAGCGTTACCCCCCCCCGGGACAGGACGTTGAGTCGGTCAGTAAATCAGTATGGCTACACCTTC. Amino acids: CSVTPPRDRTLSRSVNQYGYTF.

This chain uses TRBV11-3 with TRBJ2-5; D gene unclear. Germline CDR1 SGHNT, CDR2 YENEEA. This CDR3 comprises 13 residues. V lost 0 bases, J lost 9 bases, and 11 bases lay in between. In DNA, the CDR3 is TGTGCCAGCAGCTTAGAGAGGTACCTTCCCCAGTACTTC. As protein: CASSLERYLPQYF.

The CDR3 here is CASRHGTFGYTF. CDR3 sequence (DNA): TGTGCCAGCAGACATGGGACTTTTGGCTACACCTTC. V and J are TRBV7-2 and TRBJ1-2; D is possibly TRBD1 (5 bases). Germline CDR1 and CDR2: SGHTA and FQGNSA. V shed 6 bases and J shed 7 bases, with 12 bases lying between them. This CDR3 spans 12 amino acids.

The chain couples TRBV6-1 to TRBJ1-2; a possible D gene is TRBD1 (6 bases). The CDR3 sequence is 15 residues long. Trimming stripped 0 bases from V and 2 bases from J, with 10 bases between. CDR1 and CDR2 (germline): MNHNS, SASEGT. The CDR3 reads CASSEAWQGNYGYTF. The DNA for the CDR3 is TGTGCCAGCAGTGAAGCCTGGCAGGGGAACTATGGCTACACCTTC.

The chain has TRBV19 and TRBJ2-1, with 8 bases that match TRBD2. This CDR3 spans 13 amino acids. The ends lost 2 bases at V and 10 bases at J; junction bases unmatched: 4. Germline assignment: CDR1 LNHDA and CDR2 SQIVND (reference sequence). CDR3 amino acids: CASSILTSGEQFF. In nucleotides, the CDR3 is TGTGCCAGTAGTATACTCACTAGCGGAGAGCAGTTCTTC.

This chain joins TRBV7-6 and TRBJ1-3; D unresolved. The V end was cut by 4 bases, the J end by 4 bases, with 8 bases between. Germline V gene lookup returns CDR1 SGHVS and CDR2 FNYEAQ. CDR3 length equals 13 residues. CDR3 in DNA: TGTGCCAGCAGCTATTCCTTGGGAAACACCATATATTTT. Translating gives CASSYSLGNTIYF.